This T cell receptor beta chain was recorded in a study of blood T cell repertoires in COVID-19. Some clones are missing from TCRdb's copy, which holds only in-frame ones; the method was immunoSEQ multiplex PCR. The table lists more than 90,000 clones, 81% of them singletons, with around 4% in the top ten. The CDR3 runs 12 residues. V lost 5 bases, J lost 3 bases, and 7 bases lay in between. CDR1 and CDR2 from the germline V gene are SEHNR and FQNEAQ (reference sequence). The receptor comes from a man in his 60s with acute or convalescent COVID-19. The material sequenced was peripheral blood. The chain recombines TRBV7-9 with TRBJ1-1; D is undetermined. The CDR3 region has the DNA TGTGCCAGCAGCGCTCAGGACACTGAAGCTTTCTTT. It is translated as CASSAQDTEAFF.